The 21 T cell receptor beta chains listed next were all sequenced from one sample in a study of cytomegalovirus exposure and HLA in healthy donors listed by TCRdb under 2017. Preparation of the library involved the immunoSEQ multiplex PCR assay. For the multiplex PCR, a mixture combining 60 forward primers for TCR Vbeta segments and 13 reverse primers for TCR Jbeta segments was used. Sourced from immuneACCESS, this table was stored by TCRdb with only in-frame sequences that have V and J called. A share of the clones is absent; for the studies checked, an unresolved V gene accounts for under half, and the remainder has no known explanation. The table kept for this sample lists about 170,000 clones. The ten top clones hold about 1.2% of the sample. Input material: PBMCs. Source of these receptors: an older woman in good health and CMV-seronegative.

The CDR3 region is CATGTSGNSYNEQFF. The CDR3 nucleotides read TGTGCCACCGGGACTAGCGGAAACTCCTACAATGAGCAGTTCTTC. The V gene is TRBV10-3, the J gene TRBJ2-1; 11 nucleotides agree with TRBD2. CDR1 and CDR2 from the germline V gene are ENHRY and SYGVKD. V shed 10 bases and J 0 bases; nucleotides not matched to a gene: 5. The CDR3 spans 15 residues.

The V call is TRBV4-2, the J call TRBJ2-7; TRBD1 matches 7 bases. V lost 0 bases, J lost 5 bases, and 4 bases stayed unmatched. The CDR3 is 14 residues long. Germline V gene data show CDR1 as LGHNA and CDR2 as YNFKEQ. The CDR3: CASSQEGRGNEQYF. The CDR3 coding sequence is TGTGCCAGCAGCCAAGAGGGCAGGGGGAACGAGCAGTACTTC.

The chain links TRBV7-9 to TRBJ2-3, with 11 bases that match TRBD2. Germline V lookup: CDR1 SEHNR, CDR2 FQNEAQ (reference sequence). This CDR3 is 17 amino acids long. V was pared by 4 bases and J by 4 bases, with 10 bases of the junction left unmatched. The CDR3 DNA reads TGTGCCAGCAGCTCATATAAGACTAGCGGGAATGCAGATACGCAGTATTTT. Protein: CASSSYKTSGNADTQYF.

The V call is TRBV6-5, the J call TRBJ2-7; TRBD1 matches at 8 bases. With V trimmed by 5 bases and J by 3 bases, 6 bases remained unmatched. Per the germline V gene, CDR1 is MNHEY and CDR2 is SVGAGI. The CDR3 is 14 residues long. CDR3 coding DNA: TGTGCCAGCAGTACACGACAGGGGCACTACGAGCAGTACTTC. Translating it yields CASSTRQGHYEQYF.

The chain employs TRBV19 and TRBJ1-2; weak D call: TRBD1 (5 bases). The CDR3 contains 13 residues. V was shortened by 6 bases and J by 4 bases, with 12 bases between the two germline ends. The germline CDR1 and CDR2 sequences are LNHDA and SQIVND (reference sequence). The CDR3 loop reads CASRIQGGYGYTF. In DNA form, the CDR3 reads TGTGCCAGTAGAATTCAGGGCGGCTATGGCTACACCTTC.

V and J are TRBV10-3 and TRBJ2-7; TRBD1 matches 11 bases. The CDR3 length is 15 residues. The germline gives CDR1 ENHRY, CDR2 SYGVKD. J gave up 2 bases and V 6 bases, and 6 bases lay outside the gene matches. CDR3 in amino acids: CAISSRDRGTYEQYF. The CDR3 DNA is TGTGCCATCAGCTCCCGGGACAGGGGGACCTACGAGCAGTACTTC.

CDR3: CASSLTGAGGPNEQFF. The CDR3, as DNA: TGTGCCAGCTCACTGACCGGAGCGGGAGGGCCCAATGAGCAGTTCTTC. The J gene is TRBJ2-1, the V gene TRBV18; TRBD2 matches 10 bases. Germline assignment: CDR1 KGHSH and CDR2 LQKENI. The CDR3 is made up of 16 amino acids. Trimming cost V 4 bases and J 6 bases; bases outside gene matches: 9.

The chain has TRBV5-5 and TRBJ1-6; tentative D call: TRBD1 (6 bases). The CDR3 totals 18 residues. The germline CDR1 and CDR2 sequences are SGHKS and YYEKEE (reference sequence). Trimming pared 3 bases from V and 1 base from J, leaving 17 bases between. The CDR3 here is CASSSRDIQGSYNSPLHF. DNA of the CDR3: TGTGCCAGCAGCTCCCGGGACATCCAAGGGTCCTATAATTCACCCCTCCACTTT.

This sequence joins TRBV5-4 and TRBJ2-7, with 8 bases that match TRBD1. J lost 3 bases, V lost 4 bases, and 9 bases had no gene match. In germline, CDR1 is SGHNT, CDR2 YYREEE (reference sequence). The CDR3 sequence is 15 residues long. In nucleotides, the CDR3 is TGTGCCAGCAGCCCTAAGACAGGGGCTCTCTACGAGCAGTACTTC. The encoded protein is CASSPKTGALYEQYF.

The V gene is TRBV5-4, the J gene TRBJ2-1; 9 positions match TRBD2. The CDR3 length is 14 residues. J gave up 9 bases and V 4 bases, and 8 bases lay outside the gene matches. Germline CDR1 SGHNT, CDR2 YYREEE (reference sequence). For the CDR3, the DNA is TGTGCCAGCAGCGAGGGACTAGCCTGGGGTGAGCAGTTCTTC. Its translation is CASSEGLAWGEQFF.

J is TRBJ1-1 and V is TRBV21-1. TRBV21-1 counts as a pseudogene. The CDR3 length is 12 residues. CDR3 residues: CASSTGIGEAFF. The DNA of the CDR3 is TGTGCCAGCAGCACCGGGATCGGTGAGGCTTTCTTT.

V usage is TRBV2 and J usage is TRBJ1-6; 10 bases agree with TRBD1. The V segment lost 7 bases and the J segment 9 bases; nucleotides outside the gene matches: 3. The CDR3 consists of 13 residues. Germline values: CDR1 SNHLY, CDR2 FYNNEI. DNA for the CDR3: TGTGCCAGCACGGGACAGGGGTTTTCACCCCTCCACTTT. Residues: CASTGQGFSPLHF. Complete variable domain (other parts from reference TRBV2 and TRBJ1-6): EPEVTQTPSHQVTQMGQEVILRCVPISNHLYFYWYRQILGQKVEFLVSFYNNEISEKSEIFDDQFSVERPDGSNFTLKIRSTKLEDSAMYFCASTGQGFSPLHFGNGTRLTVT.

CDR3 amino acids: CATSNRLETQYF. Here the CDR3 DNA reads TGTGCCACCAGCAATAGACTAGAGACCCAGTACTTC. The rearrangement uses TRBV15 and TRBJ2-5; D is unresolved. CDR1 and CDR2 from the germline V gene are LNHNV and YYDKDF (reference sequence). Trimming removed 4 bases from V and 4 bases from J, with 7 bases in between. The CDR3 loop spans 12 amino acids.

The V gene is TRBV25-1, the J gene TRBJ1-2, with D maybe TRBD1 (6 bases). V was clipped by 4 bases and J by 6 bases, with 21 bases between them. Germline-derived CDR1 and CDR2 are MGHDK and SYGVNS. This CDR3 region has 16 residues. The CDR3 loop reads CASSALVGGQFDGYTF. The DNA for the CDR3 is TGTGCCAGCAGTGCCCTCGTTGGGGGACAATTCGATGGCTACACCTTC.

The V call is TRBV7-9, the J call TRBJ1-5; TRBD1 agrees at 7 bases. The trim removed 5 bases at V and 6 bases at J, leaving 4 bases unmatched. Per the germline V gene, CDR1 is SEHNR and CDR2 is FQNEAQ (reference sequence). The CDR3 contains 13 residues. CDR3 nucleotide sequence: TGTGCCAGCAGCCGACAGGGAGGTCAGCCCCAGCATTTT. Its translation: CASSRQGGQPQHF. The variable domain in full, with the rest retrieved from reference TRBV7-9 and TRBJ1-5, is DTGVSQNPRHKITKRGQNVTFRCDPISEHNRLYWYRQTLGQGPEFLTYFQNEAQLEKSRLLSDRFSAERPKGSFSTLEIQRTEQGDSAMYLCASSRQGGQPQHFGDGTRLSIL.

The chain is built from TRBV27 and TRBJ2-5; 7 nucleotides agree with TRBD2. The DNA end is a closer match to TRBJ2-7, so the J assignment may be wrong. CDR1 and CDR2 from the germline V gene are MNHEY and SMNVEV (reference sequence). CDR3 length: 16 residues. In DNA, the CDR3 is TGTGCCAGCAGTCCCGACATCCCTAGCGGAACCTACGAGCAGTACTTC. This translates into CASSPDIPSGTYEQYF.

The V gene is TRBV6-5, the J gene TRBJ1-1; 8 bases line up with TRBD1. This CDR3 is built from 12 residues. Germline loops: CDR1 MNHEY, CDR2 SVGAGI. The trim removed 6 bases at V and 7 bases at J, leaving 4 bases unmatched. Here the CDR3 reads CASSGTGFEAFF. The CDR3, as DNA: TGTGCCAGCAGCGGGACAGGTTTTGAAGCTTTCTTT.

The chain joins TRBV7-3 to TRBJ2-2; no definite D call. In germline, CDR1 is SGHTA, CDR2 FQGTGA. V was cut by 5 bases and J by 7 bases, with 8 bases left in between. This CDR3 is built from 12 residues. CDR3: CASSIGGGELFF. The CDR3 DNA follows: TGTGCCAGCAGCATCGGTGGCGGGGAGCTGTTTTTT.

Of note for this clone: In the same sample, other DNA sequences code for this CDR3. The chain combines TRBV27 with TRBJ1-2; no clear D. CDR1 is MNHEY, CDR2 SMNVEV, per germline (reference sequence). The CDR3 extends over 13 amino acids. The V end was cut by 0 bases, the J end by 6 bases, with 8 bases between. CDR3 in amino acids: CASSLSRGHGYTF. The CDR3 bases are TGTGCCAGCAGTTTATCTCGCGGGCATGGCTACACCTTC.

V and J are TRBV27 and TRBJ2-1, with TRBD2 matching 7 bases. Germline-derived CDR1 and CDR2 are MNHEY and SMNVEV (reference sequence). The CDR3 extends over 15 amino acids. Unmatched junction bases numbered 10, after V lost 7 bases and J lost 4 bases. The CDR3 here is CASKGGPQTYNEQFF. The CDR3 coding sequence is TGTGCCAGCAAGGGAGGGCCCCAAACTTACAATGAGCAGTTCTTC.

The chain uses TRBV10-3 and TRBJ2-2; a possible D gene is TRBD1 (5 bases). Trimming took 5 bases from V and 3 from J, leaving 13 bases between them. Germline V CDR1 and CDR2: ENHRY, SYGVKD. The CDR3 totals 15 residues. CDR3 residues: CAISPRAGDTGELFF. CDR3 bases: TGTGCCATCAGTCCCAGGGCTGGGGACACCGGGGAGCTGTTTTTT.